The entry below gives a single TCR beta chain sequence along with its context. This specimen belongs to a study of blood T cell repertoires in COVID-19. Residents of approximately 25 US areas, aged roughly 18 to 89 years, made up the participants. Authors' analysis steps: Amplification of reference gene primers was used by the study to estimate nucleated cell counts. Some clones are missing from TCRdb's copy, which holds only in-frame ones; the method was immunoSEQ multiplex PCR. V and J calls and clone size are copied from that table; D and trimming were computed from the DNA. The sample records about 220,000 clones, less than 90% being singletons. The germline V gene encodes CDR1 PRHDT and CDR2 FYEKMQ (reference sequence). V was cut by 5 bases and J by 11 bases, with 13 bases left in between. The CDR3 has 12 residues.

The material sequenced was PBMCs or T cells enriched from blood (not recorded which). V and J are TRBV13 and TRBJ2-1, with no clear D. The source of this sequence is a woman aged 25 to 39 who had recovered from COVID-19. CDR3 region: CASSPEQPKQFF. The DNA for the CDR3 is TGTGCCAGCAGCCCCGAACAGCCTAAGCAGTTCTTC. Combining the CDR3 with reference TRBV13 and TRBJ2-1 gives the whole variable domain AAGVIQSPRHLIKEKRETATLKCYPIPRHDTVYWYQQGPGQDPQFLISFYEKMQSDKGSIPDRFSAQQFSDYHSELNMSSLELGDSALYFCASSPEQPKQFFGPGTRLTVL.